These 25 T cell receptor beta chains originate from one sample sequenced in a study of Ad26.COV2.S vaccination and SARS-CoV-2 variants. Sequencing was performed with immunoSEQ multiplex PCR; in TCRdb, only in-frame clones are kept and a portion is missing. The sample yields 300,000 to 450,000 clones, about 90% seen once. Sequencing was performed on peripheral blood, taken after recovery from COVID-19. The receptor source for this set is a human donor who had recovered from COVID-19.

V and J are TRBV11-2 and TRBJ2-2; the D is unclear. Germline V gene sequence: CDR1 SGHAT, CDR2 FQNNGV. This CDR3 contains 15 residues. The V gene lost 4 bases and the J gene lost 4 bases, with 13 bases spanning the gap. The DNA of the CDR3 is TGTGCCAGCAGCTCGCCAAACAGAGCCACCGGGGAGCTGTTTTTT. It translates to CASSSPNRATGELFF.

This chain connects TRBV6-1 to TRBJ2-1; 8 bases fit TRBD1. With 0 bases clipped from V and 6 bases from J, the junction kept 7 bases outside the gene matches. Per the germline V gene, CDR1 is MNHNS and CDR2 is SASEGT. The CDR3 is 16 amino acids. CDR3 DNA: TGTGCCAGCAGTGAAGCACAGGGGGGAAATCGCAATGAGCAGTTCTTC. Amino acid sequence: CASSEAQGGNRNEQFF.

Notes on this clone: This CDR3 is also generated by other DNA sequences in the sample. The chain carries TRBV9 and TRBJ2-3, with a possible D match to TRBD1 (5 bases). The CDR3 runs 15 residues. Per the germline V gene, CDR1 is SGDLS and CDR2 is YYNGEE. Deletions cut 0 bases from V and 2 bases from J, with 10 bases between. In DNA, the CDR3 is TGTGCCAGCAGCGTAGGGGGCTCCCCCACAGATACGCAGTATTTT. Translation: CASSVGGSPTDTQYF.

The CDR3 protein is CASSFSTITLETQYF. The DNA of the CDR3 is TGCGCCAGCAGCTTTAGTACGATCACCTTAGAGACCCAGTACTTC. This chain links TRBV5-1 with TRBJ2-5; D not resolved. This CDR3 is built from 15 residues. V lost 2 bases and J lost 4, with 15 bases in between. Looked up from germline, CDR1 is SGHRS and CDR2 is YFSETQ. Full variable domain (outside the CDR3, taken from reference TRBV5-1 and TRBJ2-5): KAGVTQTPRYLIKTRGQQVTLSCSPISGHRSVSWYQQTPGQGLQFLFEYFSETQRNKGNFPGRFSGRQFSNSRSEMNVSTLELGDSALYLCASSFSTITLETQYFGPGTRLLVL.

The gene calls are TRBV29-1 and TRBJ2-1; 7 nucleotides agree with TRBD2. CDR1 is SQVTM and CDR2 is ANQGSEA in the germline V gene. The CDR3 covers 15 residues. V shed 3 bases and J 8 bases; nucleotides not matched to a gene: 13. The CDR3 sequence is CSVEKTGGSSHEQFF. The CDR3 DNA reads TGCAGCGTTGAGAAAACCGGGGGGAGTAGTCATGAGCAGTTCTTC.

The chain joins TRBV2 to TRBJ1-1; D may be TRBD1 (6 bases). This CDR3 region has 14 residues. Germline CDR1 reads SNHLY; CDR2 reads FYNNEI. The V gene lost 3 bases and the J gene lost 8 bases, with 16 bases spanning the gap. The CDR3 protein is CASSESNREGEAFF. In DNA, the CDR3 is TGTGCCAGCAGTGAGTCAAACAGGGAAGGCGAAGCTTTCTTT.

This chain uses TRBV19 with TRBJ2-7, with TRBD2 identical over 8 bases. Germline assignment: CDR1 LNHDA and CDR2 SQIVND (reference sequence). CDR3 length: 14 amino acids. V gave up 5 bases and J gave up 5 bases; unmatched junction bases: 8. In DNA, the CDR3 is TGTGCCAGTAGTGTCAGCCGGGGGGGCAACGAGCAGTACTTC. Amino acids: CASSVSRGGNEQYF.

This chain joins TRBV18 and TRBJ2-1; TRBD2 matches at 9 bases. V trimming: 2 bases; J trimming: 5 bases; junction bases outside the gene matches: 7. The length of the CDR3 is 16 residues. CDR1 KGHSH and CDR2 LQKENI come from the germline V gene. The CDR3 spells CASSPGSGGSDNEQFF. In DNA, the CDR3 is TGTGCCAGCTCACCAGGAAGCGGGGGGAGTGACAATGAGCAGTTCTTC.

The chain employs TRBV7-9 and TRBJ2-7, with D possibly being TRBD1 or TRBD2 (5 bases each). With 4 bases removed from V and 3 bases from J, the gap between germline ends came to 19 bases. The V gene's germline CDR1 is SEHNR and CDR2 FQNEAQ (reference sequence). The CDR3 covers 16 residues. CDR3 region: CASSSLPGTFYYEQYF. DNA for the CDR3: TGTGCCAGCAGCTCGTTGCCAGGGACCTTTTACTACGAGCAGTACTTC. Supplemented by reference TRBV7-9 and TRBJ2-7, the full variable domain reads DTGVSQNPRHKITKRGQNVTFRCDPISEHNRLYWYRQTLGQGPEFLTYFQNEAQLEKSRLLSDRFSAERPKGSFSTLEIQRTEQGDSAMYLCASSSLPGTFYYEQYFGPGTRLTVT.

The gene calls are TRBV11-2 and TRBJ2-7, with no clear D. Germline V CDR1 and CDR2: SGHAT, FQNNGV. The CDR3 runs 12 residues. Trimming cost V 2 bases and J 5 bases, with 7 bases left between them. In nucleotides, the CDR3 is TGTGCCAGCAGCTTATATGGGGACGAGCAGTACTTC. It translates to CASSLYGDEQYF.

The chain uses TRBV4-1 and TRBJ2-7; no clear D. With 0 bases removed from V and 3 bases from J, the gap between germline ends came to 6 bases. CDR1 MGHRA and CDR2 YSYEKL come from the germline V gene. The CDR3 covers 13 residues. The CDR3 DNA reads as TGCGCCAGCAGCCAAGAGGCCCGCTACGAGCAGTACTTC. Amino acid sequence: CASSQEARYEQYF.

The rearrangement joins TRBV18 to TRBJ1-5; D remains ambiguous. The CDR3 has 15 residues. From germline, CDR1 is KGHSH and CDR2 LQKENI. V gave up 3 bases and J gave up 0 bases, with 9 bases separating them. The DNA for the CDR3 is TGTGCCAGCTCACCGGACGCATCTAGCAATCAGCCCCAGCATTTT. Translated: CASSPDASSNQPQHF.

The chain joins TRBV19 to TRBJ2-6; D possibly corresponds to TRBD1 (6 bases). V gave up 1 base and J gave up 3 bases, with 7 bases separating them. The CDR3 is 15 residues long. Germline V lookup: CDR1 LNHDA, CDR2 SQIVND (reference sequence). The CDR3 nucleotides are TGTGCCAGTAGTATAGGGACAGTTGGGGCCAACGTCCTGACTTTC. Translation gives CASSIGTVGANVLTF.

The chain couples TRBV19 to TRBJ2-7; D is ambiguous. From germline, CDR1 is LNHDA and CDR2 SQIVND (reference sequence). The CDR3 totals 14 residues. The germline V and J ends were trimmed by 0 bases and 2 bases, with 8 bases remaining between them. CDR3 protein: CASSIDLRPYEQYF. The CDR3 nucleotides read TGTGCCAGTAGTATAGATCTTCGGCCCTACGAGCAGTACTTC.

The chain employs TRBV7-9 and TRBJ2-7; TRBD1 aligns across 9 bases. CDR1 is SEHNR, CDR2 FQNEAQ, per germline (reference sequence). The CDR3 has 16 amino acids. V dropped 4 bases and J dropped 1; count of bases not matched to a gene: 8. For the CDR3, the DNA is TGTGCCAGCAGCTCAGCCATCGGGACAGGGTCCTACGAGCAGTACTTC. Translation gives CASSSAIGTGSYEQYF.

The genes are TRBV6-5 and TRBJ2-7; D is undetermined. This CDR3 spans 13 amino acids. Germline V gene sequence: CDR1 MNHEY, CDR2 SVGAGI. V dropped 2 bases and J dropped 0 bases, with 5 bases sitting between them. The CDR3 here is CASSYRSSYEQYF. CDR3 coding DNA: TGTGCCAGCAGTTACAGGAGCTCCTACGAGCAGTACTTC.

The chain employs TRBV25-1 and TRBJ2-1; 10 bases agree with TRBD1. There are 16 residues in the CDR3. With V trimmed by 5 bases and J by 4 bases, 8 bases remained unmatched. CDR1 MGHDK and CDR2 SYGVNS come from the germline V gene. The CDR3 sequence is CASSTLGTGVYNEQFF. CDR3 nucleotide sequence: TGTGCCAGCAGTACCCTCGGGACAGGGGTTTACAATGAGCAGTTCTTC. The full variable domain, in which reference TRBV25-1 and TRBJ2-1 provide the parts outside the CDR3, is EADIYQTPRYLVIGTGKKITLECSQTMGHDKMYWYQQDPGMELHLIHYSYGVNSTEKGDLSSESTVSRIRTEHFPLTLESARPSHTSQYLCASSTLGTGVYNEQFFGPGTRLTVL.

The rearrangement joins TRBV12-5 to TRBJ2-1, with 10 positions matching TRBD2. Trimming removed 7 bases from V and 0 bases from J; junction bases left unmatched: 9. The CDR3 spans 17 residues. Per germline, CDR1 LGHNT and CDR2 FRNRAP. CDR3 loop: CASVPSGGLNSYNEQFF. DNA for the CDR3: TGTGCTAGTGTTCCTAGCGGGGGTCTAAACTCCTACAATGAGCAGTTCTTC.

The CDR3 sequence is CASSNRDRDSPLHF. As DNA, the CDR3 is TGTGCCAGCAGCAACCGGGACAGGGATTCACCCCTCCACTTT. The V and J genes are TRBV11-1 and TRBJ1-6; 9 nucleotides agree with TRBD1. The V gene end was trimmed by 5 bases and the J gene end by 8 bases; junction bases not matched to a gene: 4. The germline gives CDR1 SGHAT, CDR2 FQDESV (reference sequence). The CDR3 spans 14 residues.

The chain links TRBV7-2 to TRBJ2-2; 11 bases map to TRBD2. The CDR3 sequence is 16 residues long. V shed 8 bases and J 5 bases; nucleotides not matched to a gene: 10. Germline CDR1 reads SGHTA; CDR2 reads FQGNSA. The CDR3 coding sequence is TGTGCCAGCTCTAGGACTAGCGGGTCAACAACCGGGGAGCTGTTTTTT. Protein sequence: CASSRTSGSTTGELFF.

The chain recombines TRBV27 with TRBJ1-6, with a tentative D call TRBD1 (6 bases). V lost 5 bases and J lost 6, with 11 bases in between. This CDR3 is built from 14 residues. The germline V gene has CDR1 MNHEY and CDR2 SMNVEV (reference sequence). CDR3: CASSIRQVNSPLHF. CDR3 in DNA: TGTGCCAGCAGTATACGACAGGTTAATTCACCCCTCCACTTT.

This CDR3 reads CASSSPNYGYTF. CDR3 sequence (DNA): TGTGCCAGCAGCTCTCCTAACTATGGCTACACCTTC. V gene TRBV7-3 combines with J gene TRBJ1-2; D is undetermined. The CDR3 spans 12 residues. The ends were cut back, 4 bases at V and 0 bases at J, with 3 bases in the middle. Germline CDR1 SGHTA, CDR2 FQGTGA.

The chain uses TRBV10-2 and TRBJ2-2; D not resolved. Deletions cut 4 bases from V and 7 bases from J, with 7 bases between. Per the germline V gene, CDR1 is WSHSY and CDR2 is SAAADI. CDR3 length: 12 residues. CDR3 region: CASSAGYGELFF. The CDR3 DNA follows: TGCGCCAGCAGTGCAGGTTACGGGGAGCTGTTTTTT.

In this sample, this clone turned up a few times. The rearrangement links TRBV3-1 (or the pseudogene TRBV3-2) to TRBJ1-2; TRBD1 agrees at 8 bases. Germline V gene data show CDR1 as LGHDT and CDR2 as YNNKEL (reference sequence). The V gene end was trimmed by 6 bases and the J gene end by 1 base; junction bases not matched to a gene: 7. CDR3 size: 15 residues. CDR3 sequence reads: CASSDRGLINYGYTF. CDR3 bases: TGTGCCAGCAGTGACAGGGGACTTATTAACTATGGCTACACCTTC.

The chain joins TRBV6-1 to TRBJ2-5; TRBD2 agrees at 9 bases. CDR3 length: 18 amino acids. V gave up 1 base and J gave up 0 bases; unmatched junction bases: 9. The germline gives CDR1 MNHNS, CDR2 SASEGT. The chain's CDR3 is CASSEVYAGGQYQETQYF. The CDR3 DNA reads TGTGCCAGCAGTGAAGTTTACGCGGGGGGGCAATACCAAGAGACCCAGTACTTC.